Following are 7 T cell receptor beta chains from one sample sequenced in a study of T cell changes during pregnancy in multiple sclerosis. Some clones are missing from TCRdb's copy, which holds only in-frame ones; the method was immunoSEQ multiplex PCR. The sample includes some 64,000 clones, more than 75% of them seen just once. The sequences come from peripheral blood, collected in the first trimester of pregnancy. Receptors were obtained from a female donor in good health, enrolled as a control in a pregnancy study.

This chain joins TRBV9 and TRBJ2-2, with 11 bases lining up with TRBD2. Unmatched junction bases numbered 6, after V lost 4 bases and J lost 4 bases. Germline lookup yields CDR1 SGDLS and CDR2 YYNGEE. This CDR3 has 16 residues. The CDR3 sequence: CASSPGLAGSTGELFF. The CDR3 DNA follows: TGTGCCAGCAGCCCAGGACTAGCGGGCTCCACCGGGGAGCTGTTTTTT.

The V call is TRBV27, the J call TRBJ1-2, with D perhaps matching TRBD1 (5 bases). This CDR3 is built from 12 residues. Germline CDR1 MNHEY, CDR2 SMNVEV (reference sequence). V lost 3 bases and J lost 6, with 8 bases in between. The CDR3 DNA reads as TGTGCCAGCAGTTTCGGGGGTCATGGCTACACCTTC. It specifies CASSFGGHGYTF.

With regard to this clone: At one boundary the junction diverges from the germline segment, which might be a read error. The same CDR3 is also encoded by other DNA sequences in this sample. This chain connects TRBV4-3 to TRBJ2-2; 8 bases are a match to TRBD1. Per germline, CDR1 LGHNA and CDR2 YSLEER. This CDR3 comprises 14 residues. In DNA form, the CDR3 reads TGCGCTAGCAGCCAGGCACAGGGGGCCGGGGAGCTGTTTTTT. It yields the protein CASSQAQGAGELFF.

The chain uses TRBV2 and TRBJ2-5; TRBD1 might be the D (6 bases). The germline V gene has CDR1 SNHLY and CDR2 FYNNEI. This CDR3 is 14 amino acids long. The V end was cut by 1 base, the J end by 1 base, with 7 bases between. DNA for the CDR3: TGTGCCAGCAGTGAAGAACAGGGCCAAGAGACCCAGTACTTC. Its translation is CASSEEQGQETQYF.

V gene TRBV19 combines with J gene TRBJ2-6; 7 bases map to TRBD1. V shed 4 bases, J shed 0 bases, and the junction held 6 bases outside the gene matches. CDR3 length: 17 amino acids. The germline CDR1 and CDR2 sequences are LNHDA and SQIVND (reference sequence). CDR3 coding DNA: TGTGCCAGTAGTAGGACAGGTTATAGCTCTGGGGCCAACGTCCTGACTTTC. Residues: CASSRTGYSSGANVLTF.

The chain employs TRBV6-5 and TRBJ2-1, with a tentative D call TRBD2 (7 bases). The ends were cut back, 5 bases at V and 10 bases at J, with 15 bases in the middle. CDR3 length: 13 amino acids. Germline CDR1 reads MNHEY; CDR2 reads SVGAGI. DNA of the CDR3: TGTGCCAGCAGTCTCCGGGGGGCCGGGGAGCAGTTCTTC. Translation gives CASSLRGAGEQFF.

The rearrangement uses TRBV15 and TRBJ1-2; no clear D. Germline lookup yields CDR1 LNHNV and CDR2 YYDKDF (reference sequence). Trimming took 5 bases from V and 1 from J, leaving 8 bases between them. The length of the CDR3 is 13 residues. CDR3 amino acids: CATSGTDNYGYTF. DNA of the CDR3: TGTGCCACCAGCGGTACAGATAACTATGGCTACACCTTC.